What follows is one T cell receptor (beta chain) and its context. The junction departs from germline at one end; a sequencing error may be responsible. The data stem from a study of human T cells and chemical hapten exposure. Study at large: Patch testing placed 0.01% DPC on the upper back, with readings at 6 days. Per-sample TCR yield variation was attributed mainly to small pooled library volume differences. Patients, mostly women, had alopecia areata, alopecia totalis or alopecia universalis.

The time point: patch test 1, 2 weeks after DPC sensitization. Treatment denoted: therapeutic diphenylcyclopropenone sensitization with weekly scalp DPC. Extraction yielded total RNA from whole blood (unfractionated). TCRdb used MiXCR to reprocess the RACE reads, holding one entry per CDR3 protein. The sample lists 150,000 to 200,000 distinct CDR3 sequences, under 25% occurring once. The TCR comes from a woman in her forties or fifties with alopecia areata. Some clones in this sample may be carry-over from other donors' samples. This specimen was whole blood, taken in connection with sensitization to the hapten diphenylcyclopropenone (DPC).

The CDR3 bases are TGTGCCAGCAGCTTAGGGGGGGGACAGGGGACTCCCTCAGACTTC. Translating it yields CASSLGGGQGTPSDF. The rearrangement links TRBV7-2 to TRBJ2-7, with 10 bases aligning to TRBD1. Looked up from germline, CDR1 is SGHTA and CDR2 is FQGNSA. CDR3 length: 15 amino acids.